These 10 T cell receptor beta chains were sequenced from one sample in a study of T cells in Graves' hyperthyroidism and ophthalmopathy. RNA transcripts yielded amplified TCR beta CDR3 regions. First-round RT-PCR with HTBI primers amplified the TCR CDR3 region. One entry per CDR3 protein, called by TCRdb with MiXCR from the multiplex PCR reads. The sample holds about 500,000 distinct CDR3 sequences; around 43% are singletons and the top ten take about 45%. Sequencing used peripheral blood or thyroid tissue (not recorded which). The source of these receptors is an adult woman with Graves' disease, either hyperthyroidism or ophthalmopathy (not recorded which).

This clonotype showed up just once. No conserved phenylalanine or tryptophan is present at the end of the CDR3, so a read error is the likely explanation. It is unclear where the CDR3 begins or ends on the DNA, so no DNA is shown, and the CDR3 is as TCRdb lists it. The V gene is TRBV2, the J gene TRBJ1-4; the table gives TRBD1 as D, unverified against the DNA. Germline CDR1 SNHLY, CDR2 FYNNEI. Counting both end residues, the CDR3 totals 10 amino acids. This CDR3 is CASSPEEEGY.

This chain links TRBV2 with TRBJ1-5; 8 nucleotides line up with TRBD1. The CDR3 has 15 residues. In germline, CDR1 is SNHLY, CDR2 FYNNEI. V lost 6 bases and J lost 3; bases outside the gene matches: 7. CDR3 amino acids: CASSGQGPLNQPQHF. CDR3 in DNA: TGTGCCAGCAGCGGACAGGGCCCACTCAATCAGCCCCAGCATTTT.

The chain recombines TRBV6-1 with TRBJ1-5; D possibly corresponds to TRBD1 (5 bases). This CDR3 has 14 residues. Germline V gene lookup returns CDR1 MNHNS and CDR2 SASEGT. Trimming removed 7 bases at V and 5 bases at J, with 15 bases between. Here the CDR3 DNA reads TGTGCCAGCAACCGGGGACCAACACATCAGCCCCAGCATTTT. It is translated as CASNRGPTHQPQHF.

This clonotype was recorded many times. The chain carries TRBV29-1 and TRBJ1-1; weak D call: TRBD1 (6 bases). The CDR3 runs 17 residues. Trimming removed 7 bases from V and 0 bases from J, with 24 bases in between. Germline assignment: CDR1 SQVTM and CDR2 ANQGSEA. In nucleotides, the CDR3 is TGCAGCGGTTTAAAAAGAGGGGGAGCCTCTATGAACACTGAAGCTTTCTTT. Amino acid sequence: CSGLKRGGASMNTEAFF.

This clonotype was found many times. CDR3: CATSDAYVTETQYF. The CDR3 nucleotides are TGTGCCACCAGTGATGCTTATGTTACAGAGACCCAGTACTTC. J is TRBJ2-5 and V is TRBV24-1, with D unresolved. The germline CDR1 and CDR2 sequences are KGHDR and SFDVKD. V was clipped by 3 bases and J by 4 bases, with 11 bases between them. This CDR3 is built from 14 residues.

The chain carries TRBV11-2 and TRBJ2-1; D possibly corresponds to TRBD2 (6 bases). V was trimmed by 5 bases and J by 10 bases, leaving 9 bases between them. The CDR3 runs 11 residues. Germline V lookup: CDR1 SGHAT, CDR2 FQNNGV. CDR3 in amino acids: CASSQAGEQFF. CDR3 nucleotides: TGTGCCAGCAGCCAGGCGGGAGAGCAGTTCTTC.

This clonotype has a count of ten or more. This chain connects TRBV29-1 to TRBJ1-1, with 7 bases that match TRBD1. CDR3 length: 12 amino acids. CDR1 is SQVTM and CDR2 is ANQGSEA in the germline V gene. The junction had 4 bases not matched to a gene; V was cut back by 5 bases and J by 4 bases. The CDR3 nucleotides read TGCAGCGTTCCTTCAGGGGGCACTGAAGCTTTCTTT. Its translation is CSVPSGGTEAFF.

A few counts support this clonotype. The rearrangement joins TRBV20-1 to TRBJ1-2; D unresolved. There are 10 residues in the CDR3. The germline gives CDR1 DFQATT, CDR2 SNEGSKA (reference sequence). The V end was cut by 5 bases, the J end by 8 bases, with 9 bases between. This CDR3 reads CSASDGGYTF. DNA for the CDR3: TGCAGTGCTTCAGACGGAGGCTACACCTTC.

This clonotype has a single count. The chain couples TRBV10-3 to TRBJ2-2, with 8 bases that match TRBD2. CDR1 and CDR2 (germline): ENHRY, SYGVKD. Losses at the gene ends were 7 bases for V and 3 bases for J; bases not matched to a gene: 7. This CDR3 region has 15 residues. The CDR3 nucleotides are TGTGCCATCAAGGCTAGCGGGTCGCACACCGGGGAGCTGTTTTTT. Its protein is CAIKASGSHTGELFF.

This chain connects TRBV7-9 to TRBJ1-1; D gene unclear. V lost 1 base, J lost 11 bases, and 5 bases lay in between. Germline values: CDR1 SEHNR, CDR2 FQNEAQ (reference sequence). This CDR3 spans 10 amino acids. The CDR3 is CASSLVGAFF. The CDR3 nucleotides are TGTGCCAGCAGCTTAGTAGGGGCTTTCTTT.